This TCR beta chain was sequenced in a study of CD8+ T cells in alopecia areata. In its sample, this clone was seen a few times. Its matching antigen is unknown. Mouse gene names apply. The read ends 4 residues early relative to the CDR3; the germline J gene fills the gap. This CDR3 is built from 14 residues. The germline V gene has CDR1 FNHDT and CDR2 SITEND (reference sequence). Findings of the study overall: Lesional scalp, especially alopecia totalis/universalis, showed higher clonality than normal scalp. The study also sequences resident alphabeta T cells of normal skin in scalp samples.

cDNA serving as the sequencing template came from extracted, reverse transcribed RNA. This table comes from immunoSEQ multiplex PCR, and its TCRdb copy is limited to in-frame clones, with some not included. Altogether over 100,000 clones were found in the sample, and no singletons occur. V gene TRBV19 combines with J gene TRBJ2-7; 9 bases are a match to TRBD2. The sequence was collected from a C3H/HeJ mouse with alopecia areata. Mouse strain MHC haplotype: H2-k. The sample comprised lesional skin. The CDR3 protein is CASSPTTGGYEQYF. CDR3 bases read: TGTGCCAGCAGTCCTACGACTGGGGGATAT.